A single sample is the source of the 25 T cell receptor beta chains below, sequenced in a study of cytomegalovirus exposure and HLA in healthy donors. The PCR was carried out with 60 Vbeta primers and 13 Jbeta primers. Generated by immunoSEQ multiplex PCR, the TCRdb table keeps only in-frame clones and is missing some. The table shows 150,000 to 200,000 clones, with approximately 88% occurring only once. Specimen: PBMCs. These receptors all come from a boy under 18 in good health and CMV-seronegative.

V is TRBV14 and J is TRBJ1-2; weak D call: TRBD1 (5 bases). This CDR3 has 16 amino acids. V was shortened by 0 bases and J by 4 bases, with 15 bases between the two germline ends. CDR1 is SGHDN and CDR2 is FVKESK in the germline V gene. CDR3: CASSQDHVSRVYGYTF. CDR3 nucleotide sequence: TGTGCCAGCAGCCAAGATCATGTGAGCAGGGTCTATGGCTACACCTTC. Using reference TRBV14 and TRBJ1-2 for the parts outside the CDR3, the full variable domain is EAGVTQFPSHSVIEKGQTVTLRCDPISGHDNLYWYRRVMGKEIKFLLHFVKESKQDESGMPNNRFLAERTGGTYSTLKVQPAELEDSGVYFCASSQDHVSRVYGYTFGSGTRLTVV.

The rearrangement uses TRBV5-6 and TRBJ2-5, with D maybe TRBD1 (5 bases). The end of the DNA is better explained by TRBJ2-7, so the J call may be wrong. Germline V gene sequence: CDR1 SGHDT, CDR2 YYEEEE. The CDR3 runs to 15 residues. The chain's CDR3 is CASSLEQVPSYEQYF. The CDR3, as DNA: TGTGCCAGCAGCTTGGAACAGGTGCCCTCCTACGAGCAGTACTTC.

V usage is TRBV9 and J usage is TRBJ2-7, with TRBD1 as a possible D gene (5 bases). V was clipped by 3 bases and J by 3 bases, with 13 bases between them. Germline loops: CDR1 SGDLS, CDR2 YYNGEE. The CDR3 sequence is 14 residues long. CDR3 in DNA: TGTGCCAGCAGCGGGGGCTTTGTGAACTACGAGCAGTACTTC. Amino acids: CASSGGFVNYEQYF.

The chain links TRBV27 to TRBJ1-2; D gene uncertain. The germline V gene encodes CDR1 MNHEY and CDR2 SMNVEV (reference sequence). The CDR3 covers 14 residues. With 8 bases removed from V and 7 bases from J, the gap between germline ends came to 20 bases. The CDR3 coding sequence is TGTGCCAGCCGATTCGCGGCTTTTGATAGTGGCTACACCTTC. Protein sequence: CASRFAAFDSGYTF.

CDR3 protein: CASSQETAYSYEQYF. The CDR3 nucleotides read TGTGCCAGCAGCCAAGAAACTGCTTACTCCTACGAGCAGTACTTC. The rearrangement uses TRBV7-9 and TRBJ2-7; D unresolved. This CDR3 comprises 15 residues. V was clipped by 5 bases and J by 0 bases, with 14 bases between them. The germline CDR1 and CDR2 sequences are SEHNR and FQNEAQ (reference sequence).

The chain links TRBV6-1 to TRBJ1-1, with a weak D call TRBD1 (5 bases). CDR3 size: 14 residues. The germline V gene has CDR1 MNHNS and CDR2 SASEGT. V lost 7 bases and J 3 bases, leaving 15 bases between the germline ends. The chain's CDR3 is CASTGAGRYTEAFF. As DNA, the CDR3 is TGTGCCAGCACGGGAGCAGGGCGGTACACTGAAGCTTTCTTT.

The chain employs TRBV5-1 and TRBJ2-7; D is unresolved. This CDR3 is 14 amino acids long. CDR1 and CDR2 (germline): SGHRS, YFSETQ. V was shortened by 1 base and J by 1 base, with 9 bases between the two germline ends. As DNA, the CDR3 is TGCGCCAGCAGCTTGAACAGTAAGTCCTACGAGCAGTACTTC. It specifies CASSLNSKSYEQYF.

This clone has a single count. The chain uses TRBV7-2 and TRBJ1-1, with D uncertain. Trimming removed 5 bases at V and 1 base at J, with 8 bases between. Germline lookup yields CDR1 SGHTA and CDR2 FQGNSA. The CDR3 has 13 residues. CDR3 sequence reads: CASSPSGNTEAFF. CDR3 DNA: TGTGCCAGCAGCCCTTCCGGGAACACTGAAGCTTTCTTT. Supplemented by reference TRBV7-2 and TRBJ1-1, the full variable domain reads GAGVSQSPSNKVTEKGKDVELRCDPISGHTALYWYRQSLGQGLEFLIYFQGNSAPDKSGLPSDRFSAERTGGSVSTLTIQRTQQEDSAVYLCASSPSGNTEAFFGQGTRLTVV.

The chain carries TRBV15 and TRBJ2-2; a weak D match, TRBD2 (7 bases). V shed 0 bases and J shed 2 bases, with 16 bases lying between them. The CDR3 totals 18 residues. The germline V gene encodes CDR1 LNHNV and CDR2 YYDKDF (reference sequence). CDR3 loop: CATSRDGGGILNTGELFF. DNA of the CDR3: TGTGCCACCAGCAGAGATGGGGGGGGCATTCTAAACACCGGGGAGCTGTTTTTT.

The rearrangement joins TRBV9 to TRBJ2-2; possible D gene TRBD2, 6 bases. Trimming stripped 6 bases from V and 4 bases from J, with 19 bases between. The CDR3 has 16 amino acids. CDR1 and CDR2 from the germline V gene are SGDLS and YYNGEE. The chain's CDR3 is CASTRTWRDLTGELFF. CDR3 bases: TGTGCCAGCACCCGGACATGGAGGGATCTCACCGGGGAGCTGTTTTTT. Variable domain in full (rest from reference TRBV9 and TRBJ2-2): DSGVTQTPKHLITATGQRVTLRCSPRSGDLSVYWYQQSLDQGLQFLIQYYNGEERAKGNILERFSAQQFPDLHSELNLSSLELGDSALYFCASTRTWRDLTGELFFGEGSRLTVL.

The V and J genes are TRBV11-2 and TRBJ2-1; no clear D. The CDR3 covers 13 residues. The V end lost 0 bases, the J end lost 4 bases, and 4 bases lay between the germline ends. Germline V gene lookup returns CDR1 SGHAT and CDR2 FQNNGV. The CDR3 region is CASSLDSYNEQFF. The CDR3 nucleotides are TGTGCCAGCAGCTTAGACAGTTACAATGAGCAGTTCTTC.

The chain combines TRBV30 with TRBJ1-1, with D maybe TRBD1 (5 bases). Germline V CDR1 and CDR2: GTSNPN, SVGIG (reference sequence). The germline V and J ends were trimmed by 1 base and 1 base, with 10 bases remaining between them. This CDR3 has 14 amino acids. CDR3 protein: CAWSGPGWNTEAFF. The DNA of the CDR3 is TGTGCCTGGAGTGGTCCAGGGTGGAACACTGAAGCTTTCTTT. The variable domain in full, with the rest retrieved from reference TRBV30 and TRBJ1-1, is SQTIHQWPATLVQPVGSPLSLECTVEGTSNPNLYWYRQAAGRGLQLLFYSVGIGQISSEVPQNLSASRPQDRQFILSSKKLLLSDSGFYLCAWSGPGWNTEAFFGQGTRLTVV.

The V gene is TRBV9, the J gene TRBJ2-5; the match to TRBD2 covers 9 bases. The germline V gene encodes CDR1 SGDLS and CDR2 YYNGEE. Trimming at V came to 1 base and at J to 5 bases, leaving 12 bases not matched to a gene. This CDR3 has 17 amino acids. CDR3 sequence (DNA): TGTGCCAGCAGCGTATCAGGAGCGGGAGGCCTTGGGGAGACCCAGTACTTC. This gives the protein CASSVSGAGGLGETQYF.

This chain uses TRBV14 with TRBJ2-4; D gene uncertain. The CDR3 extends over 15 amino acids. Germline lookup yields CDR1 SGHDN and CDR2 FVKESK. V dropped 3 bases and J dropped 0 bases, with 9 bases sitting between them. The CDR3, as DNA: TGTGCCAGCAGCCACGCGGTTATAGCCAAAAACATTCAGTACTTC. This codes for CASSHAVIAKNIQYF.

The rearrangement joins TRBV4-3 to TRBJ1-1; D is possibly TRBD1 (5 bases). Trimming removed 1 base from V and 0 bases from J, with 21 bases in between. This CDR3 comprises 19 residues. Germline V gene sequence: CDR1 LGHNA, CDR2 YSLEER. The CDR3 region is CASSQGTPIASDMNTEAFF. The CDR3 region has the DNA TGCGCCAGCAGCCAAGGGACCCCGATTGCGTCGGACATGAACACTGAAGCTTTCTTT.

The V gene is TRBV6-5, the J gene TRBJ1-5, with 7 bases lining up with TRBD1. This CDR3 contains 15 residues. The germline V gene encodes CDR1 MNHEY and CDR2 SVGAGI. V shed 6 bases, J shed 6 bases, and the junction held 11 bases outside the gene matches. Here the CDR3 DNA reads TGTGCCAGCAGGCCTCGGACAGGAGTGGGTCAGCCCCAGCATTTT. As protein: CASRPRTGVGQPQHF.

Concerning this clone itself: Other DNA sequences in the same sample also yield this CDR3. The CDR3 region has the DNA TGTGCCTGGAGTGTAGCCGGGAACACTGAAGCTTTCTTT. Its protein product is CAWSVAGNTEAFF. The rearrangement joins TRBV30 to TRBJ1-1, with D unclear. V was clipped by 0 bases and J by 1 base, with 6 bases between them. Germline-derived CDR1 and CDR2 are GTSNPN and SVGIG (reference sequence). The CDR3 consists of 13 residues.

V and J are TRBV10-2 and TRBJ2-3; possibly TRBD1 for D (6 bases). The CDR3 extends over 13 amino acids. V was trimmed by 8 bases and J by 2 bases, leaving 11 bases between them. CDR1 and CDR2 (germline): WSHSY, SAAADI. CDR3 nucleotides: TGCGCCAGCGGGGGCGAATTCACAGATACGCAGTATTTT. Translating it yields CASGGEFTDTQYF.

The J gene is TRBJ2-7, the V gene TRBV27, with TRBD1 as a possible D gene (5 bases). V was shortened by 1 base and J by 4 bases, with 14 bases between the two germline ends. Germline CDR1 is MNHEY and CDR2 is SMNVEV (reference sequence). There are 15 residues in the CDR3. CDR3 sequence: CASSLFQGSLYEQYF. As DNA, the CDR3 is TGTGCCAGCAGTTTATTCCAGGGTAGTTTGTACGAGCAGTACTTC.

Concerning this clone itself: A junction boundary mismatches the germline segment, possibly from a read error. The V and J genes are TRBV7-7 and TRBJ2-7; TRBD2 agrees at 8 bases. Per germline, CDR1 SSHAT and CDR2 FNYEAQ (reference sequence). This CDR3 has 15 amino acids. The CDR3 nucleotides read TGTGCTAGCAGCCCCACGGGAGGGCGGTTTTACGAGCAGTACTTC. Its translation is CASSPTGGRFYEQYF.

This clone appeared a few times. The gene calls are TRBV19 and TRBJ2-2; 9 bases are shared with TRBD1. With V trimmed by 4 bases and J by 3 bases, 9 bases remained unmatched. In germline, CDR1 is LNHDA, CDR2 SQIVND (reference sequence). The CDR3 sequence is 17 residues long. The CDR3 DNA is TGTGCCAGTAGTAGCCCCTCGGGACAGGGAGACACCGGGGAGCTGTTTTTT. Encoded protein: CASSSPSGQGDTGELFF.

The gene calls are TRBV5-1 and TRBJ1-1; 7 positions match TRBD1. V was pared by 7 bases and J by 1 base, with 10 bases of the junction left unmatched. This CDR3 has 15 residues. Germline CDR1 and CDR2: SGHRS and YFSETQ. As DNA, the CDR3 is TGCGCCAGCCAAAAAATGGACAGGCGGAACACTGAAGCTTTCTTT. It encodes CASQKMDRRNTEAFF.

The gene calls are TRBV10-2 and TRBJ2-7, with D unclear. V was pared by 0 bases and J by 9 bases, with 12 bases between. The V gene's germline CDR1 is WSHSY and CDR2 SAAADI. The CDR3 runs to 13 residues. CDR3 loop: CASSESAGQVQYF. The CDR3 nucleotides read TGCGCCAGCAGTGAGTCCGCAGGTCAGGTGCAGTACTTC.

The chain combines TRBV19 with TRBJ1-2, with TRBD1 matching 7 bases. Germline CDR1 LNHDA, CDR2 SQIVND (reference sequence). CDR3 length: 14 amino acids. J was trimmed by 2 bases and V by 7 bases; bases with no gene match: 7. CDR3 sequence: CASTRTGENYGYTF. The CDR3 nucleotides read TGTGCCAGTACCCGGACAGGAGAAAACTATGGCTACACCTTC.

This clone was recorded only once. V gene TRBV6-5 combines with J gene TRBJ2-7, with TRBD2 matching 8 bases. The CDR3 spans 14 residues. CDR1 is MNHEY and CDR2 is SVGAGI in the germline V gene. Germline trimming cut 6 bases from V and 5 bases from J; bases unmatched to any gene: 9. CDR3 loop: CASRRGVGINEQYF. Here the CDR3 DNA reads TGTGCCAGCAGGCGGGGGGTGGGCATTAACGAGCAGTACTTC.